The rows below give T cell receptor beta chains drawn from one sample of a study of blood T cell repertoires in COVID-19. TCRdb's table, derived via immunoSEQ multiplex PCR, lists solely in-frame clones and lacks some. The repertoire consists of approximately 190,000 clones, with roughly 80% occurring once and the leading ten covering over 13%. The sequencing input was peripheral blood. These TCRs come from a man aged 25-45 years with active or convalescent COVID-19. Each CDR3 is given without its conserved first and last residue. A D gene is named only where the DNA matches it firmly.

V gene,D gene,J gene,CDR3 protein
TRBV7-2,.,TRBJ1-4,ASSWGGDEKLF
TRBV7-9,.,TRBJ2-1,ASSLFIPGSNEQF
TRBV15,TRBD2,TRBJ2-3,ATSRDLRTSGSSTDTQY
TRBV28,.,TRBJ2-1,ASERSYGSYNEQF
TRBV28,.,TRBJ1-4,ASSSQGFTNEKLF
TRBV7-6,.,TRBJ2-7,ASAAESRSYEQY
TRBV24-1,.,TRBJ1-3,ATSDSGSGNTIY
TRBV24-1,.,TRBJ2-5,ATSASGIRETQY
TRBV5-6,.,TRBJ2-7,ASSGPGIATYEQY
TRBV27,.,TRBJ2-3,ASSLSRGRGGGTDTQY
TRBV2,TRBD1,TRBJ2-5,ASTPGTGVGSETQY
TRBV2,.,TRBJ2-3,ASTNTDTQY
TRBV3-1/TRBV3-2,TRBD2,TRBJ2-3,ASRYGLAGGPDTQY
TRBV27,.,TRBJ2-7,ASSLSGGLYYEQY
TRBV3-1/TRBV3-2,.,TRBJ1-2,ASSQDTPSRGYT
TRBV5-1,TRBD1,TRBJ1-4,ASSLQGAGNEKLF
TRBV11-2,TRBD1,TRBJ1-4,ASSRQTGTQLF
TRBV5-4,TRBD2,TRBJ2-1,ASRPGTSDHNEQF
TRBV18,TRBD1,TRBJ1-2,ASSVTGENYGYT
TRBV6-5,.,TRBJ2-5,ASRGTLQETQY
TRBV4-3,TRBD2,TRBJ2-7,ASSQEWFPAGSSYEQY
TRBV5-4,TRBD1,TRBJ1-1,ASSFGTANTEAF
TRBV19,TRBD1,TRBJ2-7,ASTDPSGTGVIKGGYEQY
TRBV5-1,TRBD1,TRBJ1-2,ASSLWGGQGDPYGYT
TRBV19,TRBD1,TRBJ1-1,ASSTGTGFVNTEAF
TRBV6-5,.,TRBJ2-2,ASSYSAGELF
TRBV2,.,TRBJ1-6,ASNREGSPLH
TRBV19,.,TRBJ2-3,ASSSEEIYTDTQY
TRBV29-1,.,TRBJ2-1,SVEEDLQGEQF
TRBV6-7,TRBD2,TRBJ2-3,ASSPVTGLAGPDTQY
TRBV9,TRBD1,TRBJ1-6,ASSQTGDNSPLH
TRBV6-5,TRBD1,TRBJ1-2,ASSRQGGGGYT
TRBV4-1,.,TRBJ2-7,ASSQAAGKEQY
TRBV30,.,TRBJ1-2,AWSGGQGNYGYT
TRBV21-1,.,TRBJ1-2,ASYRSRKEVVYGYT
TRBV2,.,TRBJ2-5,ASSGRGETQY
TRBV5-4,TRBD1,TRBJ1-2,ASSFRDRAHGYT
TRBV24-1,TRBD1,TRBJ2-3,ATSDFSGGAPDTQY
TRBV6-6,TRBD1,TRBJ2-6,ASSPRGRGRGRSSGANVLT
TRBV5-1,TRBD1,TRBJ1-1,ASRLGQSEAF
TRBV28,.,TRBJ2-2,ASSYQGEARNTGELF
TRBV7-6,.,TRBJ1-4,ASSLQGLGEKLF
TRBV7-6,TRBD2,TRBJ2-4,ASSARPGLAGGGGNIQY
TRBV25-1,.,TRBJ2-2,ASSARSLNTGELF
TRBV10-3,TRBD2,TRBJ2-1,AISSQREGHNEQF
TRBV5-1,.,TRBJ2-1,ASSLDYRVASEQF
TRBV6-6,.,TRBJ2-1,ATDAPSRGEQF
TRBV2,.,TRBJ1-5,ASSPGTSNQPQH
TRBV6-5,.,TRBJ2-4,ASSYRDTSKNIQY
TRBV5-5,TRBD1,TRBJ1-5,ASSLGQGVNQPQH
TRBV7-8,TRBD2,TRBJ2-2,ASSLTPGTTTGELF
TRBV11-2,TRBD1,TRBJ1-4,ASSLRLGQGAGEKLF
TRBV6-5,.,TRBJ2-7,ASSYSTGYEQY
TRBV9,TRBD1,TRBJ1-2,ASSVRAVGQMVDGYT
TRBV25-1,TRBD1,TRBJ1-6,ASVSRDRQYSPLH
TRBV9,.,TRBJ1-1,ASSMGGLNTEAF
TRBV11-2,TRBD1,TRBJ1-1,ASSFRRTGPNTEAF
TRBV5-5,TRBD1,TRBJ1-6,ASSHRRDSYNSPLH
TRBV27,TRBD1,TRBJ1-1,ASSLLGQGALTEAF
TRBV28,TRBD1,TRBJ1-6,ASSTRTGGNSPLH